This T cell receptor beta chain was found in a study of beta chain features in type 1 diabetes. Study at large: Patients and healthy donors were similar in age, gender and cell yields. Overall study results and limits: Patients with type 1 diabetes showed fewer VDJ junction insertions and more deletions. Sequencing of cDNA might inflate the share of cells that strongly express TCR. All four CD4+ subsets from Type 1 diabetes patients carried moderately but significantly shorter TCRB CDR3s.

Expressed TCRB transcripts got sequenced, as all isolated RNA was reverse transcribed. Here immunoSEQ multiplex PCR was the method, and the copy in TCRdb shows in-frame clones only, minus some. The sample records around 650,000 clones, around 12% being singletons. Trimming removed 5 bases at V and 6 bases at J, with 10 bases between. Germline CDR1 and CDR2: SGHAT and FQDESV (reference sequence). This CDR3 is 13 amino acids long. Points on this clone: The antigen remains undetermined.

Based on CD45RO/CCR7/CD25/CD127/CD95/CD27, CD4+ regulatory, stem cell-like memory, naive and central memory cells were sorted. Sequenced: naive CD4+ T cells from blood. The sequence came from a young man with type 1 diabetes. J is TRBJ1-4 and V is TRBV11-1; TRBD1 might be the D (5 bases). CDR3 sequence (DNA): TGTGCCAGCAGCCTAGTGGGGGATGAAAAACTGTTTTTT. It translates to CASSLVGDEKLFF.